The 27 T cell receptor beta chains below come from one sample, sequenced in a study of T-cell memory formation after mild COVID-19 (dated by TCRdb to about 2021). Library construction relied on 5' RACE. TCRdb names Illumina NovaSeq 6000 as the instrument used. The public sequencing data were trimmed at Q25 with fastp and processed into clonotypes with MiXCR by TCRdb, which kept only in-frame beta chains. Duplicate CDR3 protein sequences are folded into a single record with the most common DNA and genes. The sample contains 300,000 to 400,000 distinct CDR3 sequences, 25% to 30% of them found a single time. About 13% of the sample is in the top ten clones. The sample consisted of PBMCs or a T cell subset sorted from them (not recorded which). The receptors here all came from an adult woman who had mild COVID-19 (a few samples of this study predate the infection). The sample titles of this study are shuffled in the database, so cell type and time point are left out; the donor was told from shared clones.

J is TRBJ2-7 and V is TRBV7-3; the D gene is possibly TRBD1 (5 bases). The CDR3 covers 15 residues. Germline lookup yields CDR1 SGHTA and CDR2 FQGTGA. Trimming pared 2 bases from V and 4 bases from J, leaving 15 bases between. The CDR3 DNA reads TGTGCCAGCAGCTTACAACCACTTCAGGGATACGAGCAGTACTTC. Protein product: CASSLQPLQGYEQYF. Complete variable domain (other parts from reference TRBV7-3 and TRBJ2-7): GAGVSQTPSNKVTEKGKYVELRCDPISGHTALYWYRQSLGQGPEFLIYFQGTGAADDSGLPNDRFFAVRPEGSVSTLKIQRTERGDSAVYLCASSLQPLQGYEQYFGPGTRLTVT.

The chain has TRBV5-1 and TRBJ1-2; the match to TRBD1 covers 7 bases. There are 15 residues in the CDR3. Germline CDR1 and CDR2: SGHRS and YFSETQ. With V trimmed by 0 bases and J by 4 bases, 6 bases remained unmatched. CDR3 loop: CASSLDGTVGYGYTF. In DNA form, the CDR3 reads TGCGCCAGCAGCTTGGACGGGACAGTAGGCTATGGCTACACCTTC.

This clonotype has only a few counts. V and J are TRBV7-9 and TRBJ2-1; the D is unclear. Trimming pared 5 bases from V and 0 bases from J, leaving 17 bases between. The CDR3 is 17 residues long. Looked up from germline, CDR1 is SEHNR and CDR2 is FQNEAQ (reference sequence). CDR3 nucleotides: TGTGCCAGCAGCGATGCCCTTGGGCTGGCCTCCTACAATGAGCAGTTCTTC. The encoded protein is CASSDALGLASYNEQFF.

This clonotype has just a few counts. This chain connects TRBV6-6 to TRBJ2-3; D gene uncertain. Trimming took off 0 bases at V and 0 bases at J, with 4 bases between the two ends. Germline CDR1 is MNHNY and CDR2 is SVGAGI (reference sequence). CDR3 length equals 14 residues. The CDR3 reads CASSYSSSTDTQYF. CDR3 in DNA: TGTGCCAGCAGTTACTCGTCTAGCACAGATACGCAGTATTTT.

The genes are TRBV28 and TRBJ2-3; perhaps TRBD2 as D (6 bases). This CDR3 contains 15 residues. From germline, CDR1 is MDHEN and CDR2 SYDVKM. V was clipped by 7 bases and J by 2 bases, with 16 bases between them. The CDR3 sequence is CASKGRNTPTDTQYF. The CDR3 nucleotides are TGTGCCAGCAAGGGGAGGAACACTCCCACAGATACGCAGTATTTT.

V usage is TRBV18 and J usage is TRBJ2-3; D may be TRBD1 or TRBD2 (5 bases each). The CDR3 totals 16 residues. Trimming shortened V by 2 bases and J by 2 bases, and 14 bases separated the two germline ends. The germline V gene encodes CDR1 KGHSH and CDR2 LQKENI. In DNA form, the CDR3 reads TGTGCCAGCTCACCATTCCCCGGGACCTTCACAGATACGCAGTATTTT. Its translation is CASSPFPGTFTDTQYF.

This clonotype was detected a few times. The V call is TRBV7-3, the J call TRBJ1-6; D is uncertain. Trimming removed 5 bases from V and 4 bases from J, with 9 bases in between. Germline assignment: CDR1 SGHTA and CDR2 FQGTGA. This CDR3 has 14 amino acids. The CDR3 is CASSLGHYNSPLHF. The CDR3 DNA is TGTGCCAGCAGCCTGGGTCATTATAATTCACCCCTCCACTTT.

This sequence joins TRBV29-1 and TRBJ2-1, with TRBD2 matching 13 bases. CDR3 length: 14 amino acids. V lost 6 bases to trimming and J lost 4 bases; unmatched junction nucleotides: 3. CDR1 is SQVTM, CDR2 ANQGSEA, per germline. CDR3 bases: TGCAGCGTCGGGACTAGCGGGGTATACAATGAGCAGTTCTTC. Translated: CSVGTSGVYNEQFF.

The chain is built from TRBV24-1 and TRBJ2-2; either TRBD1 or TRBD2 may supply D (5 bases each). The CDR3 runs to 14 residues. CDR1 KGHDR and CDR2 SFDVKD come from the germline V gene. Trimming removed 4 bases from V and 12 bases from J, with 17 bases in between. CDR3 loop: CATSENHRDRKLFF. In DNA, the CDR3 is TGTGCCACCAGTGAAAATCACCGGGACCGAAAGCTGTTTTTT.

The chain employs TRBV12-3 or TRBV12-4 and TRBJ2-6; D remains unclear. The CDR3 runs 15 residues. The V gene lost 3 bases and the J gene lost 0 bases, with 6 bases spanning the gap. The CDR3 is CASSFGYSGANVLTF. The CDR3 nucleotides are TGTGCCAGCAGTTTCGGGTACTCTGGGGCCAACGTCCTGACTTTC.

A single count supports this clonotype. The rearrangement uses TRBV12-3 or TRBV12-4 and TRBJ1-1, with D possibly TRBD1 on 5 matching bases. With 5 bases removed from V and 1 base from J, the gap between germline ends came to 14 bases. The CDR3 sequence is 15 residues long. CDR3 loop: CASSPPRGGNTEAFF. The CDR3 region has the DNA TGTGCCAGCAGTCCCCCCCGGGGGGGGAACACTGAAGCTTTCTTT.

This clonotype has a handful of counts. The rearrangement joins TRBV9 to TRBJ1-6, with 9 bases matching TRBD1. Germline V CDR1 and CDR2: SGDLS, YYNGEE. Trimming cost V 4 bases and J 8 bases; bases outside gene matches: 7. This CDR3 contains 15 residues. CDR3: CASSPGQGRDSPLHF. CDR3 nucleotide sequence: TGTGCCAGCAGCCCAGGACAGGGGAGAGATTCACCCCTCCACTTT.

The rearrangement links TRBV3-1 to TRBJ1-3; D remains unclear. Germline V gene data show CDR1 as LGHDT and CDR2 as YNNKEL (reference sequence). The CDR3 covers 15 residues. Deletions cut 0 bases from V and 2 bases from J, with 8 bases between. In DNA, the CDR3 is TGTGCCAGCAGCCAAGATTTGGGGACTGGAAACACCATATATTTT. Its translation: CASSQDLGTGNTIYF.

This clonotype was counted between two and nine times. The rearrangement links TRBV4-3 to TRBJ1-2; 7 positions agree with TRBD1. Unmatched junction bases numbered 16, after V lost 1 base and J lost 8 bases. The CDR3 runs 17 residues. Germline-derived CDR1 and CDR2 are LGHNA and YSLEER. CDR3 residues: CASSQGTPGQPMGGYTF. The DNA of the CDR3 is TGCGCCAGCAGCCAAGGAACCCCGGGACAGCCTATGGGGGGCTACACCTTC.

The chain links TRBV27 to TRBJ2-3, with 9 positions matching TRBD2. Trimming at V came to 6 bases and at J to 2 bases, leaving 9 bases not matched to a gene. Germline-derived CDR1 and CDR2 are MNHEY and SMNVEV (reference sequence). CDR3 length: 16 amino acids. The CDR3 DNA reads TGTGCCAGCAGCAACTGGGGGACTAGCTACACAGATACGCAGTATTTT. This translates into CASSNWGTSYTDTQYF.

J is TRBJ2-5 and V is TRBV4-1; D tentatively reads TRBD1 or TRBD2 (5 bases each). The CDR3 has 15 amino acids. V lost 4 bases to trimming and J lost 4 bases, with 16 bases between them. Germline CDR1 is MGHRA and CDR2 is YSYEKL. CDR3 protein: CASSPQPGTGETQYF. For the CDR3, the DNA is TGCGCCAGCAGCCCCCAACCTGGGACCGGAGAGACCCAGTACTTC.

The rearrangement links TRBV20-1 to TRBJ1-1; D is uncertain. Trimming shortened V by 3 bases and J by 0 bases, and 14 bases separated the two germline ends. Germline CDR1 reads DFQATT; CDR2 reads SNEGSKA (reference sequence). The CDR3 contains 15 residues. Here the CDR3 reads CSARAVSLLNTEAFF. CDR3 in DNA: TGCAGTGCTAGGGCAGTTTCCCTCCTGAACACTGAAGCTTTCTTT.

This clonotype has more than one count but fewer than ten. At one end, the junction sequence differs from germline, possibly due to a read error. The V and J genes are TRBV12-3 or TRBV12-4 and TRBJ1-2; tentative D call: TRBD1 (5 bases). The CDR3 spans 11 residues. Here the CDR3 reads CASSYGTSITF. DNA for the CDR3: TGTGCCAGCAGTTACGGGACCTCGATTACATTC.

The rearrangement uses TRBV4-3 and TRBJ2-7, with 10 bases identical to TRBD1. The CDR3 runs to 15 residues. Germline-derived CDR1 and CDR2 are LGHNA and YSLEER. The V and J ends lost 4 bases and 2 bases, in that order; junction bases with no gene match: 5. The CDR3 loop reads CASSPTGGSTYEQYF. The CDR3 DNA reads TGCGCCAGCAGCCCGACAGGGGGCTCTACCTACGAGCAGTACTTC.

The gene calls are TRBV5-1 and TRBJ1-5; tentative D call: TRBD1 (6 bases). CDR1 and CDR2 (germline): SGHRS, YFSETQ. The CDR3 covers 13 residues. V gave up 5 bases and J gave up 3 bases, with 9 bases separating them. CDR3: CASRMGANQPQHF. CDR3 in DNA: TGCGCCAGCAGAATGGGGGCCAATCAGCCCCAGCATTTT.

In this sample, this clonotype turned up many times. This chain links TRBV5-1 with TRBJ1-1, with 7 bases fitting TRBD1. The CDR3 runs to 14 residues. J was trimmed by 1 base and V by 1 base; bases with no gene match: 1. Germline assignment: CDR1 SGHRS and CDR2 YFSETQ. Here the CDR3 DNA reads TGCGCCAGCAGCTTGACAGGGGAGAACACTGAAGCTTTCTTT. Its protein product is CASSLTGENTEAFF.

The chain combines TRBV11-3 with TRBJ1-2, with 8 bases matching TRBD1. Germline values: CDR1 SGHNT, CDR2 YENEEA. The CDR3 length is 14 residues. V trimming: 7 bases; J trimming: 8 bases; junction bases outside the gene matches: 12. CDR3 DNA sequence: TGTGCCAGCACCCCCGGGACAGGAAGTCGCGGCTACACCTTC. Translating it yields CASTPGTGSRGYTF.

This clonotype was seen more than once but under ten times. CDR3 region: CASTPREQGPSGANVLTF. CDR3 DNA: TGTGCCAGCACTCCCCGTGAGCAGGGTCCCTCTGGGGCCAACGTCCTGACTTTC. The V and J genes are TRBV6-7 and TRBJ2-6, with D tentatively TRBD1 (5 bases). TRBV6-7 is filed as an ORF, its function uncertain. The CDR3 length is 18 residues. V shed 7 bases and J shed 0 bases, with 19 bases lying between them.

V usage is TRBV6-2 or TRBV6-3 and J usage is TRBJ2-3, with 10 positions matching TRBD2. The CDR3 is 15 amino acids. J was trimmed by 7 bases and V by 5 bases; bases with no gene match: 9. Germline V CDR1 and CDR2: MNHEY, SVGEGT. The DNA of the CDR3 is TGTGCCAGCAGTAGGACTAGCGGTCATGGGTATACGCAGTATTTT. Its translation is CASSRTSGHGYTQYF.

This chain links TRBV24-1 with TRBJ2-2; 7 bases line up with TRBD1. CDR1 and CDR2 from the germline V gene are KGHDR and SFDVKD. The CDR3 runs to 17 residues. The trim removed 5 bases at V and 0 bases at J, leaving 8 bases unmatched. The CDR3 sequence is CATSGSWDSTNTGELFF. CDR3 DNA sequence: TGTGCCACCAGTGGATCATGGGACAGCACGAACACCGGGGAGCTGTTTTTT.

There are many counts of this clonotype. The rearrangement uses TRBV4-2 and TRBJ2-7; TRBD1 aligns across 11 bases. In germline, CDR1 is LGHNA, CDR2 YNFKEQ. This CDR3 comprises 15 residues. V shed 4 bases and J 3 bases; nucleotides not matched to a gene: 5. The CDR3 region has the DNA TGTGCCAGCAGCCCCCGGACAGGGGGCTACTACGAGCAGTACTTC. It yields the protein CASSPRTGGYYEQYF.

As regards this clonotype: Relative to the germline gene, one junction end is altered; a read error may explain this. Here the CDR3 DNA reads TGTGCCAGCAGCTCCCGGACTAGCGGGACCCTCTTC. Encoded protein: CASSSRTSGTLF. This sequence joins TRBV11-3 and TRBJ2-1; 12 bases map to TRBD2. This CDR3 spans 12 amino acids. CDR1 and CDR2 (germline): SGHNT, YENEEA.